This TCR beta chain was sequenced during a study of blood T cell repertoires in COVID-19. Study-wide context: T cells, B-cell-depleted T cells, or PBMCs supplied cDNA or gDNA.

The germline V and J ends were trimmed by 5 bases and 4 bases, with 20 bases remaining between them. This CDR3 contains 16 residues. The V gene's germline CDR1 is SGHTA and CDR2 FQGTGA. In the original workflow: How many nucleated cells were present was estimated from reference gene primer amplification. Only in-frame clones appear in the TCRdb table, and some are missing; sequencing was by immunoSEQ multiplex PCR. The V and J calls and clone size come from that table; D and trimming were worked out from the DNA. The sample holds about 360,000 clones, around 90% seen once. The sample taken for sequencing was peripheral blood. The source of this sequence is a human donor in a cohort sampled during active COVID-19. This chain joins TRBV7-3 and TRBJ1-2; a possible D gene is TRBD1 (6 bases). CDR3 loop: CASSPGTPLGIYGYTF. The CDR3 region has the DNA TGTGCCAGCAGCCCCGGGACACCCCTAGGCATCTATGGCTACACCTTC.